A single sample gave rise to the 8 T cell receptor beta chains below, sequenced in a study of graft-versus-host responses after intestinal transplantation. The repertoire was sequenced with immunoSEQ multiplex PCR; TCRdb's copy has only in-frame clones and lacks some. The sample has about 93,000 clones, 85% to 95% seen once. These TCRs are of unknown antigen specificity. The sequences come from unstimulated CD8+ T cells sorted from spleen or lymph node cells, collected before intestinal transplant. The receptor set was obtained from a human donor who received an intestinal transplant.

This chain connects TRBV4-2 to TRBJ2-7; 12 positions match TRBD2. The germline V gene has CDR1 LGHNA and CDR2 YNFKEQ. This CDR3 is built from 16 residues. J lost 5 bases, V lost 5 bases, and 10 bases had no gene match. The CDR3 loop is CASSGQTSGSFDEQYF. CDR3 DNA: TGTGCCAGCAGCGGGCAGACTAGCGGGAGTTTCGACGAGCAGTACTTC.

This sequence joins TRBV10-3 and TRBJ2-7; no reliable D call. Trimming removed 3 bases from V and 0 bases from J, with 6 bases in between. The CDR3 runs 13 residues. The germline V gene has CDR1 ENHRY and CDR2 SYGVKD. CDR3 sequence (DNA): TGTGCCATCAGTGATTCCGGCTCCTACGAGCAGTACTTC. Residues: CAISDSGSYEQYF.

V and J are TRBV27 and TRBJ2-1; 8 nucleotides align to TRBD1. V was clipped by 7 bases and J by 0 bases; unmatched bases: 5. From germline, CDR1 is MNHEY and CDR2 SMNVEV (reference sequence). CDR3 size: 15 residues. The CDR3 nucleotides are TGTGCCAGCACTTACAGGGGGAGCTCCTACAATGAGCAGTTCTTC. This gives the protein CASTYRGSSYNEQFF.

This clone was counted a single time. The chain recombines TRBV29-1 with TRBJ2-7; D may be TRBD1 (6 bases). CDR1 and CDR2 (germline): SQVTM, ANQGSEA. The CDR3 spans 15 residues. Trimming pared 3 bases from V and 0 bases from J, leaving 15 bases between. The DNA for the CDR3 is TGCAGCGTTGATAGGGGACATGGGACCTCCTACGAGCAGTACTTC. It encodes CSVDRGHGTSYEQYF.

The chain is built from TRBV7-9 and TRBJ2-1, with 9 bases fitting TRBD2. After removal of 6 bases from V and 1 base from J, the junction contained 7 bases not matched to a gene. CDR3 length: 16 amino acids. Germline lookup yields CDR1 SEHNR and CDR2 FQNEAQ (reference sequence). CDR3 in DNA: TGTGCCAGCAGAGGCTCTAGCGGGATATCCTACAATGAGCAGTTCTTC. Protein product: CASRGSSGISYNEQFF.

This clone was seen once. The chain couples TRBV6-6 to TRBJ2-5; D possibly corresponds to TRBD2 (7 bases). V was trimmed by 6 bases and J by 3 bases, leaving 14 bases between them. The CDR3 sequence is 14 residues long. CDR1 and CDR2 from the germline V gene are MNHNY and SVGAGI (reference sequence). CDR3: CASSRGGAEETQYF. DNA of the CDR3: TGTGCCAGCAGCAGGGGAGGGGCTGAAGAGACCCAGTACTTC.

This chain links TRBV5-6 with TRBJ1-2; the D is unclear. The germline V and J ends were trimmed by 0 bases and 5 bases, with 14 bases remaining between them. This CDR3 comprises 15 residues. Germline lookup yields CDR1 SGHDT and CDR2 YYEEEE. The CDR3 region has the DNA TGTGCCAGCAGCTTGGTTTTAGCGACGGGGTATGGCTACACCTTC. Translation: CASSLVLATGYGYTF.

This chain connects TRBV27 to TRBJ2-3; TRBD2 matches at 11 bases. The CDR3 loop spans 15 amino acids. From germline, CDR1 is MNHEY and CDR2 SMNVEV (reference sequence). V gave up 4 bases and J gave up 4 bases; unmatched junction bases: 4. The CDR3 spells CASSSLAGGPDTQYF. The CDR3 region has the DNA TGTGCCAGCAGTTCATTAGCGGGAGGGCCAGATACGCAGTATTTT.